These T cell receptor beta chains were read from a single sample in a study of T cell changes during pregnancy in multiple sclerosis. The method was immunoSEQ multiplex PCR; TCRdb's version includes in-frame clones alone and lacks a portion of them. The sample yields tens of thousands of clones, roughly 86% seen once. The material was CD8+ T cells from peripheral blood mononuclear cells, obtained before pregnancy. Receptors originate from a female donor with multiple sclerosis, enrolled in a pregnancy study. Each CDR3 is given with its conserved first and last residue. A D gene is named only where the DNA matches it firmly. Clone size is stated in some rows and not others, as once, few, many or a class when expanded.

J gene: TRBJ2-5
V gene: TRBV19
clone size: -
D gene: TRBD1
CDR3 DNA: TGTGCCAGTAGCGGGACAGTCCAAGAGACCCAGTACTTC
CDR3 protein: CASSGTVQETQYF

J gene: TRBJ2-7
V gene: TRBV6-5
clone size: -
D gene: -
CDR3 DNA: TGTGCCAGCAGTTACTCTTGGGGGGACGAGCAGTACTTC
CDR3 protein: CASSYSWGDEQYF

J gene: TRBJ2-5
V gene: TRBV13
clone size: -
D gene: TRBD2
CDR3 DNA: TGTGCCAGCAGCTTACGCCTCCTAAGAGCGGGGGGGCAAGTGACCCAGTACTTC
CDR3 protein: CASSLRLLRAGGQVTQYF

J gene: TRBJ1-1
V gene: TRBV2
clone size: -
D gene: -
CDR3 DNA: TGTGCCAGCAGCCCCCCCGCTGAAGCTTTCTTT
CDR3 protein: CASSPPAEAFF

J gene: TRBJ1-2
V gene: TRBV5-1
clone size: -
D gene: -
CDR3 DNA: TGCGCCAGCAGCGCAGCTAACTATGGCTACACCTTC
CDR3 protein: CASSAANYGYTF

J gene: TRBJ1-5
V gene: TRBV11-2
clone size: once
D gene: -
CDR3 DNA: TGTGCCAGCAGCTTAGCCATCAGTCAGCCCCAGCATTTT
CDR3 protein: CASSLAISQPQHF

J gene: TRBJ2-1
V gene: TRBV6-4
clone size: -
D gene: -
CDR3 DNA: TGTGCCAGCAGTGAAAGTAGCTACAATGAGCAGTTCTTC
CDR3 protein: CASSESSYNEQFF

J gene: TRBJ2-2
V gene: TRBV15
clone size: -
D gene: TRBD2
CDR3 DNA: TGTGCCACCAGCAGAGCTAGCGGGGTCGGCACCGGGGAGCTGTTTTTT
CDR3 protein: CATSRASGVGTGELFF

J gene: TRBJ2-1
V gene: TRBV18
clone size: few
D gene: -
CDR3 DNA: TGTGCCAGCTCACTGTCGGGGGAAGCCGGAGATTACAATGAGCAGTTCTTC
CDR3 protein: CASSLSGEAGDYNEQFF

J gene: TRBJ2-1
V gene: TRBV9
clone size: -
D gene: TRBD2
CDR3 DNA: TGTGCCAGCAGCGTATTACCTGGACTAGCGAGCTACAATGAGCAGTTCTTC
CDR3 protein: CASSVLPGLASYNEQFF

J gene: TRBJ1-2
V gene: TRBV2
clone size: -
D gene: TRBD1
CDR3 DNA: TGTGCCAGGCAAGGGGGCGACTATGGCTACACCTTC
CDR3 protein: CARQGGDYGYTF

J gene: TRBJ2-5
V gene: TRBV7-9
clone size: -
D gene: TRBD2
CDR3 DNA: TGTGCCAGCAGCATTAGCGGGAGTGTTGAGACCCAGTACTTC
CDR3 protein: CASSISGSVETQYF

J gene: TRBJ2-2
V gene: TRBV15
clone size: -
D gene: TRBD1
CDR3 DNA: TGTGCCACCAGCAGAGGGACAGGGGACACCGGGGAGCTGTTTTTT
CDR3 protein: CATSRGTGDTGELFF

J gene: TRBJ2-7
V gene: TRBV6-5
clone size: -
D gene: TRBD1
CDR3 DNA: TGTGCCAGCAGTTACTCGGGACAGGGGGCAGCCCACGAGCAGTACTTC
CDR3 protein: CASSYSGQGAAHEQYF

J gene: TRBJ2-7
V gene: TRBV6-5
clone size: -
D gene: TRBD2
CDR3 DNA: TGTGCCAGCAGTTTAGCGGGGGGGATCTCCTACGAGCAGTACTTC
CDR3 protein: CASSLAGGISYEQYF

J gene: TRBJ2-7
V gene: TRBV5-6
clone size: -
D gene: -
CDR3 DNA: TGTGCCAGCCGGGAGCGCCTAACCTACGAGCAGTACTTC
CDR3 protein: CASRERLTYEQYF

J gene: TRBJ1-2
V gene: TRBV5-4
clone size: -
D gene: TRBD1
CDR3 DNA: TGTGCCAGCAGCGGATGGACAGGGTCTTATGGCTACACCTTC
CDR3 protein: CASSGWTGSYGYTF

J gene: TRBJ2-5
V gene: TRBV7-9
clone size: -
D gene: TRBD2
CDR3 DNA: TGTGCCAGCAGCGGACTAGAGGAGACCCAGTACTTC
CDR3 protein: CASSGLEETQYF

J gene: TRBJ2-1
V gene: TRBV18
clone size: -
D gene: TRBD2
CDR3 DNA: TGTGCCAGCTCACCAGGCCTAGCGGGGTATAACAATGAGCAGTTCTTC
CDR3 protein: CASSPGLAGYNNEQFF

J gene: TRBJ1-2
V gene: TRBV9
clone size: -
D gene: -
CDR3 DNA: TGTGCCAGCAGCGGGGGGGGTGACCATGGCTACACCTTC
CDR3 protein: CASSGGGDHGYTF

J gene: TRBJ2-7
V gene: TRBV6-4
clone size: -
D gene: -
CDR3 DNA: TGTGCCAGCAGTGTCACGACCGACAGCTACGAGCAGTACTTC
CDR3 protein: CASSVTTDSYEQYF

J gene: TRBJ2-5
V gene: TRBV7-9
clone size: -
D gene: -
CDR3 DNA: TGTGCCAGCAGCTTAGTCGGGAAAGAGACCCAGTACTTC
CDR3 protein: CASSLVGKETQYF

J gene: TRBJ2-2
V gene: TRBV4-1
clone size: -
D gene: -
CDR3 DNA: TGCGCCAGCAGCCAAGATTCCCTCACCGGGGAGCTGTTTTTT
CDR3 protein: CASSQDSLTGELFF

J gene: TRBJ2-7
V gene: TRBV4-3
clone size: -
D gene: TRBD2
CDR3 DNA: TGCGCCAGCAGCCTTAGCGGGGGGGACTCCTACGAGCAGTACTTC
CDR3 protein: CASSLSGGDSYEQYF

J gene: TRBJ1-2
V gene: TRBV7-9
clone size: -
D gene: TRBD1
CDR3 DNA: TGTGCCAGCAGCTCGAAGACAGGGAGCGACTATGGCTACACCTTC
CDR3 protein: CASSSKTGSDYGYTF

J gene: TRBJ2-7
V gene: TRBV6-5
clone size: -
D gene: -
CDR3 DNA: TGTGCCAGCAGTTACGGAGGGTTGGGTAATGAGCAGTACTTC
CDR3 protein: CASSYGGLGNEQYF

J gene: TRBJ2-7
V gene: TRBV5-1
clone size: -
D gene: TRBD2
CDR3 DNA: TGCGCCAGCAGACCAGGACTAGCGGGAGACGAGCAGTACTTC
CDR3 protein: CASRPGLAGDEQYF